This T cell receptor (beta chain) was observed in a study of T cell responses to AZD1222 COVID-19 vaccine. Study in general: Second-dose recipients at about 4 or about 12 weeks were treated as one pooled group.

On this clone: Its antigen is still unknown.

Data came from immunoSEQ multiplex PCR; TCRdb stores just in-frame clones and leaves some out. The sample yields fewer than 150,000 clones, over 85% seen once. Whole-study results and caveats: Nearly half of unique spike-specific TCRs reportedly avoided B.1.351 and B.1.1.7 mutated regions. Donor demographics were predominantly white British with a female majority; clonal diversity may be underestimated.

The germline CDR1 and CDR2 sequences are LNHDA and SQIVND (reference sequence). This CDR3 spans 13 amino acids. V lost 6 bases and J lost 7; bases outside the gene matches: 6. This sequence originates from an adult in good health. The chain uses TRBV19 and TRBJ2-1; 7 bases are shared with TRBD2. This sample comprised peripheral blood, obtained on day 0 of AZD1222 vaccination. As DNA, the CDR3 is TGTGCCAGTAGCCCGGGACTACGAAATGAGCAGTTCTTC. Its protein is CASSPGLRNEQFF.